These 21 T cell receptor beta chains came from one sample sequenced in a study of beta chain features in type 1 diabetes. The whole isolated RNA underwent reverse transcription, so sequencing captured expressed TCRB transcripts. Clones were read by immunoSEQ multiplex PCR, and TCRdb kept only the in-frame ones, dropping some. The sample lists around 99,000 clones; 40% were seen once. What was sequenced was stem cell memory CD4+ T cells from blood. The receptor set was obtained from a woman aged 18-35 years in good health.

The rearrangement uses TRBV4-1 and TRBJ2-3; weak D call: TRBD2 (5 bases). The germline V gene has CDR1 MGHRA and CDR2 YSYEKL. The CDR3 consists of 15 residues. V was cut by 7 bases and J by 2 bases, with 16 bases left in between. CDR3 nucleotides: TGCGCCAGCACCCCTGGGAGCTACACCACAGATACGCAGTATTTT. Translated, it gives CASTPGSYTTDTQYF.

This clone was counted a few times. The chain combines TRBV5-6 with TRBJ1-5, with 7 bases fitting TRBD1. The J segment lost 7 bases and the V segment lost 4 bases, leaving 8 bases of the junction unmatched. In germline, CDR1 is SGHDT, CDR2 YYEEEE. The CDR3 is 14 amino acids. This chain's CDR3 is CASSTTGMRQPQHF. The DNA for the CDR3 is TGTGCCAGCAGCACGACAGGGATGAGGCAGCCCCAGCATTTT. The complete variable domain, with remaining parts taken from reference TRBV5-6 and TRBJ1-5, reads DAGVTQSPTHLIKTRGQQVTLRCSPKSGHDTVSWYQQALGQGPQFIFQYYEEEERQRGNFPDRFSGHQFPNYSSELNVNALLLGDSALYLCASSTTGMRQPQHFGDGTRLSIL.

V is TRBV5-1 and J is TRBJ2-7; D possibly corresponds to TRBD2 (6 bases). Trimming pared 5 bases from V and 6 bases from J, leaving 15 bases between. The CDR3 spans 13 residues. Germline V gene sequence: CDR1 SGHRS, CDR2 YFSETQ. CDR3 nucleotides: TGCGCCAGCAGACCCACTTTGGGAGGCGAGCAGTACTTC. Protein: CASRPTLGGEQYF.

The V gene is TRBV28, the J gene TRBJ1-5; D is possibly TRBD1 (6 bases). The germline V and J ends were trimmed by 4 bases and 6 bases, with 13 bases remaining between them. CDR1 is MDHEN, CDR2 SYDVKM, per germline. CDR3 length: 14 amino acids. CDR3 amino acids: CASSSQGRGQPQHF. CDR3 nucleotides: TGTGCCAGCAGTTCCCAGGGGAGAGGTCAGCCCCAGCATTTT.

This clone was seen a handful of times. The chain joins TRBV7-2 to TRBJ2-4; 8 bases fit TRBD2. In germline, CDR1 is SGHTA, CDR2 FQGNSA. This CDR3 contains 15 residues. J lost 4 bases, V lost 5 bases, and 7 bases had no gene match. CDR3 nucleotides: TGTGCCAGCAGCACCCTCGGGACTAGTAAAAACATTCAGTACTTC. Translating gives CASSTLGTSKNIQYF.

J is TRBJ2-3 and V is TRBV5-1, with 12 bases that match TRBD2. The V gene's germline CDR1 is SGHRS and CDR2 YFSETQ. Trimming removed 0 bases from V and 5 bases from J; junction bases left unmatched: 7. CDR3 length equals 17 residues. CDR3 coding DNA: TGCGCCAGCAGCTTGGGGAGACTAGCGGGAGCTGGAGATACGCAGTATTTT. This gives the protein CASSLGRLAGAGDTQYF.

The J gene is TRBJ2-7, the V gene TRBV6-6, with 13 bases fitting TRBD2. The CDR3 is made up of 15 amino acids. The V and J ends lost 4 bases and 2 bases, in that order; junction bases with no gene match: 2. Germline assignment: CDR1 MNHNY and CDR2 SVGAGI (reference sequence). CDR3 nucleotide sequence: TGTGCCAGCAGTTCCACTAGCGGGAGGGCCTACGAGCAGTACTTC. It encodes CASSSTSGRAYEQYF.

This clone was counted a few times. The CDR3 DNA follows: TGCGCCAGCAGCCACGACCCCTGGGGACAGATGAACACTGAAGCTTTCTTT. Translated: CASSHDPWGQMNTEAFF. The chain couples TRBV5-1 to TRBJ1-1, with TRBD1 identical over 7 bases. Germline lookup yields CDR1 SGHRS and CDR2 YFSETQ. CDR3 length: 17 residues. The V gene end was trimmed by 4 bases and the J gene end by 0 bases; junction bases not matched to a gene: 12.

The CDR3 DNA reads TGCGCCAGCAGCCAAGCAGACACCAGCTTTTATGGCTACACCTTC. This codes for CASSQADTSFYGYTF. The chain links TRBV4-1 to TRBJ1-2; D gene unclear. This CDR3 comprises 15 residues. Germline CDR1 is MGHRA and CDR2 is YSYEKL. The ends were cut back, 1 base at V and 5 bases at J, with 14 bases in the middle.

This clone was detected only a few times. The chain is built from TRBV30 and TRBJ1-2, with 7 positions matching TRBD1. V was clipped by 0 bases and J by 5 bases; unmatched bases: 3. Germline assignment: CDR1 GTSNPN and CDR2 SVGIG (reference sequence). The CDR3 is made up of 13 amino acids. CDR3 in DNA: TGTGCCTGGAGTGTAACAGGGGTTTATGGCTACACCTTC. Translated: CAWSVTGVYGYTF.

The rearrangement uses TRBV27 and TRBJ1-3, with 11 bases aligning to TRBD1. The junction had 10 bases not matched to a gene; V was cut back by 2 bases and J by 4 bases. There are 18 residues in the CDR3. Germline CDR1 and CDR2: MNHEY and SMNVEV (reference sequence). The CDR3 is CASSLNGPDRGLGNTIYF. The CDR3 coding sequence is TGTGCCAGCAGTTTAAACGGCCCGGACAGGGGGCTGGGAAACACCATATATTTT.

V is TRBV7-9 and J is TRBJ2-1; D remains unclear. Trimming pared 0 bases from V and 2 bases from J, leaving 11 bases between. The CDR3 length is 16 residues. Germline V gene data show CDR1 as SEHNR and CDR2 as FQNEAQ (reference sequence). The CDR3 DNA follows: TGTGCCAGCAGCTTAGCCCAGACCGACACCTACAATGAGCAGTTCTTC. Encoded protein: CASSLAQTDTYNEQFF.

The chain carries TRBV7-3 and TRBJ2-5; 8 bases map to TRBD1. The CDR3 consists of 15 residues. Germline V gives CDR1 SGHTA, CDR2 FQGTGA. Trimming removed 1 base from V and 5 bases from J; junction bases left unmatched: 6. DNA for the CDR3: TGTGCCAGCAGCTTAAGGTCAGGGGGCTGGGAGACCCAGTACTTC. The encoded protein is CASSLRSGGWETQYF.

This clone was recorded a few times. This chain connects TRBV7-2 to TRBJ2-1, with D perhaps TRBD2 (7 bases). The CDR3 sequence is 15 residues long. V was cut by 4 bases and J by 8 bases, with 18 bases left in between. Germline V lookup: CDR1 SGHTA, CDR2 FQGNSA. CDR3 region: CASSWGGRASHEQFF. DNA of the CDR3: TGTGCCAGCAGCTGGGGGGGGCGGGCTAGCCATGAGCAGTTCTTC.

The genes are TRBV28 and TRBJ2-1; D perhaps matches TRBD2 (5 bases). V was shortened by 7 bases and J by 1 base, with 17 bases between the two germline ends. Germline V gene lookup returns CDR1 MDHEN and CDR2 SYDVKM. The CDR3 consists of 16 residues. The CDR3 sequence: CASNPDGVRSYNEQFF. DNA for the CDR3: TGTGCCAGCAACCCCGACGGGGTAAGGTCCTACAATGAGCAGTTCTTC.

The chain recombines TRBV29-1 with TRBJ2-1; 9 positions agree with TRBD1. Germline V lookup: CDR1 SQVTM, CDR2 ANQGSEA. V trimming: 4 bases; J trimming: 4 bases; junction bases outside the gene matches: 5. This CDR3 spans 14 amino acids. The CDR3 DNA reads TGCAGCGTTGCCCACAGGGGGCATTACAATGAGCAGTTCTTC. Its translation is CSVAHRGHYNEQFF.

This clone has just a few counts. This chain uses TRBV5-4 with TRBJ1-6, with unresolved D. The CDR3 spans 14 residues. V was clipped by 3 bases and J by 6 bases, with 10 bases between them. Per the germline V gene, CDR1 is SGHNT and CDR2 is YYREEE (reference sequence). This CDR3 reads CASSYERINSPLHF. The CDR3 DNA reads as TGTGCCAGCAGCTACGAGAGGATTAATTCACCCCTCCACTTT.

This chain's CDR3 is CASSLVAGGNTEAFF. The CDR3 nucleotides read TGCGCCAGCAGCTTGGTGGCAGGGGGGAACACTGAAGCTTTCTTT. The chain carries TRBV5-1 and TRBJ1-1, with 7 bases identical to TRBD1. Germline-derived CDR1 and CDR2 are SGHRS and YFSETQ. This CDR3 contains 15 residues. With V trimmed by 0 bases and J by 1 base, 3 bases remained unmatched.

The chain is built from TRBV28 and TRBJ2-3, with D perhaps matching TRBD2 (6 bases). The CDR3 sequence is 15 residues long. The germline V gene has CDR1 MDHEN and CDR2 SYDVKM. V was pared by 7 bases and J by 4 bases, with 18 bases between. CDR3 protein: CASTVGGVFADTQYF. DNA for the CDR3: TGTGCCAGCACCGTGGGGGGTGTGTTCGCAGATACGCAGTATTTT.

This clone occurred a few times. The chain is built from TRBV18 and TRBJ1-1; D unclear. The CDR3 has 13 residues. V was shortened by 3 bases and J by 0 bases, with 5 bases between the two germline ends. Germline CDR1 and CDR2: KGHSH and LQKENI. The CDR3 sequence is CASSPVLNTEAFF. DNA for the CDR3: TGTGCCAGCTCACCCGTTTTGAACACTGAAGCTTTCTTT.

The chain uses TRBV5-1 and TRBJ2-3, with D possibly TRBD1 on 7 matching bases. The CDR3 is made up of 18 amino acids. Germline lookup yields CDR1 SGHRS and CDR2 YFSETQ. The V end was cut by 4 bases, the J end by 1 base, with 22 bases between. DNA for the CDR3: TGCGCCAGCAGCCCCCGGGCAGGGGGGTGGCTGGGCACAGATACGCAGTATTTT. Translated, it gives CASSPRAGGWLGTDTQYF.